This T cell receptor beta chain was identified during a study of shared clonotypes between healthy human individuals (dated by TCRdb to about 2020). Regarding the complete study: A couple of women and a few men aged 18 to 49 years were included in the cohort. For each donor, CD4 naive and CD4 memory were each given three plates, CD8 naive was given two plates, and CD8 memory was given one plate. To estimate repertoire size and how much clonotype sharing occurs between individuals, the study deeply sequenced the blood TCR repertoires of roughly 5 healthy adults. To increase sequencing depth and limit assay-specific biases, different laboratories used diverse techniques to prepare libraries and sequence TCR repertoires. Per donor, leukapheresis produced somewhere between about 0.94 and 9 billion PBMCs.

CDR1 SGHTA and CDR2 FQGNSA were looked up in the germline V gene. The CDR3 spans 15 residues, from the cysteine through the phenylalanine. Only the CDR3 DNA stays, 45 bases, in frame from base 1. Relative to germline, V is missing 4 bases and J is missing 7 bases, with 10 bases of the junction outside any gene match. A remark on this clone: The antigen this receptor binds is unknown. Qualities for individual bases were not recorded, and no much larger clone is one base off.

Using the deep immunoSEQ assay, multiplex PCR amplified TCR CDR3 regions from genomic DNA. Genomic DNA extracted from each cell subset was distributed evenly over all wells of several immunoSEQ 96-well plates, and each plate served as one replicate. For sorted subsets, each replicate PCR was loaded with about 200 ng genomic DNA, equivalent to 25,000 to 35,000 T cell genomes. Purified libraries were measured with a Qubit 3.0 fluorometer, size-checked on a Bioanalyzer 2100, and measured again with the KAPA Library Quantification kit. Every immunoSEQ 96-well plate was sequenced on a dedicated single-read 150-cycle Illumina NextSeq 550 flow cell. The published analysis was carried out like this. Because the immunoSEQ output held only junctional sequences and lacked quality scores, the filtering could not match the filtering applied to full-length reads. To assign V/J genes and CDR3, sequences were annotated against IMGT germline references using PyIR, a Python wrapper for IgBLAST v1.9. Reads were removed for weak V/J assignments (E-value above 1e-6), missing CDR3, stop codons, out-of-frame junctions, or ambiguous translated residues. V3J clonotypes were defined as sequences sharing the same inferred V gene, J gene, and CDR3 amino acid sequence. To compute the percentage overlap between repertoires, the number of shared unique clonotypes was divided by the size of the smaller repertoire. Three approaches were used to assess repertoire richness: RTK rarefaction, the Chao1 estimator, and Recon v2.1 estimates of unobserved clonotypes. Generation probabilities for all TCRbeta clonotypes obtained by the gDNA method from four donors were computed using OLGA. The clones in this table, taken by TCRdb from immuneACCESS, are in-frame only. Not every clone is retained; where verified, under half of the shortfall comes from an unresolved V gene, and the cause of the rest is unknown. That table furnishes V, J and clone size, whereas the DNA furnished D and trimming. This sample lists more than 1 million clones; around 78% were detected once. The ten largest account for approximately 0.52% of the sample.

The donors were healthy, HIV-negative adults with no recently reported acute infections or vaccinations. Only Caucasian adults living in Nashville, Tennessee, USA were represented among the donors. CD4+ T cells were enriched by magnetic negative selection, after which naive cells were positively selected on CD45RA and the negative fraction was taken as the memory subset. Blood was collected by leukapheresis, and PBMCs were isolated by Ficoll-Histopaque density gradient centrifugation and then cryopreserved in liquid nitrogen vapor phase. Purity and quantity of every magnetically sorted T cell population were checked by analytical flow cytometry. Genomic DNA was isolated from every sorted fraction and measured by UV absorbance on a Nanodrop 2000c. Overall study outcomes, separate from this receptor: Sampling was restricted to blood, and TCR repertoires in tissue are likely to differ from TCR repertoires in blood. Estimated clonotype richness was generally larger for naive than for memory subsets. The genetic and exposure-history diversity represented was limited by the small number of donors. Higher generation probabilities were observed for clonotypes shared by all four sorted-subset donors than for non-shared clonotypes. Sharing across several donors was observed for around 5% of naive CD4, about 4% of naive CD8, 2.3% of memory CD4, and about 0.38% of memory CD8 clonotypes. Even with the large sequencing depth, rarefaction of the sorted-subset datasets indicated that sequencing was incomplete. Pairwise subsampling indicated that sequencing depth was expected to affect the degree of clonotype sharing among donors.

The sample was memory CD4+ T cells from PBMCs. What the cell subset or site label conveys for this sample: CD45RA-negative fraction. The clonotype originates from a young man in good health. Some clones in this sample may be carry-over from other donors' samples. Rearrangement joined TRBV7-2 to TRBJ2-1, with 7 bases in between that match TRBD1. The CDR3 is CASSSLSDRENEQFF. The nucleotide sequence is given as TGTGCCAGCAGCTCACTCTCAGACAGGGAAAATGAGCAGTTCTTC.